This is a list of T cell receptor beta chains from one sample in a study of blood T cell repertoires in COVID-19. Profiling relied on immunoSEQ multiplex PCR, and the TCRdb table lists in-frame clones only, not all of them. The sample shows about 360,000 clones, over 70% of them seen only once. Sample: peripheral blood. The receptors come from a man aged 25-40 years with active or convalescent COVID-19. Both conserved end residues are part of each CDR3. The order of the fields is clone size, J gene, D gene, V gene, CDR3 protein, CDR3 DNA. D genes are given only for firm matches. Size is omitted from some rows. Given values are once, few, many or a class for expanded clones.

. TRBJ1-3 . TRBV3-1/TRBV3-2 CASSQAPNRGNTIYF TGTGCCAGCAGCCAAGCCCCTAATCGAGGAAACACCATATATTTT
. TRBJ2-1 TRBD2 TRBV19 CASSITSGGPYNEQFF TGTGCCAGTAGTATAACCAGCGGGGGACCCTACAATGAGCAGTTCTTC
. TRBJ1-6 . TRBV28 CASSAQDETHF TGTGCCAGCAGTGCCCAGGATGAAACCCACTTT
few TRBJ2-7 . TRBV28 CASSRASLYEQYF TGTGCCAGCAGTCGAGCTTCCCTTTACGAGCAGTACTTC
. TRBJ2-7 TRBD2 TRBV19 CASSILSGNSYEQYF TGTGCCAGTAGTATCCTGAGCGGGAACTCCTACGAGCAGTACTTC
. TRBJ2-7 . TRBV11-2 CASSLEGGPAYEQYF TGTGCCAGCAGCTTAGAGGGGGGACCCGCCTACGAGCAGTACTTC
. TRBJ2-6 . TRBV2 CASSGGQTNSGANVLTF TGTGCCAGCAGTGGAGGGCAGACAAACTCTGGGGCCAACGTCCTGACTTTC
. TRBJ2-7 . TRBV12-3/TRBV12-4 CASTYSGTYEQYF TGTGCCAGCACATATAGCGGTACCTACGAGCAGTACTTC
. TRBJ1-3 TRBD1 TRBV11-2 CASSLLRDSSGNTIYF TGTGCCAGCAGCTTACTTCGGGACAGCTCTGGAAACACCATATATTTT
. TRBJ2-1 TRBD2 TRBV30 CAWSPLTSGYNEQFF TGTGCCTGGAGTCCCCTGACTAGCGGCTACAATGAGCAGTTCTTC